This section outlines one TCR beta chain sequence together with its context. This record comes from a study of T-cell memory formation after mild COVID-19. V dropped 5 bases and J dropped 6 bases, with 20 bases sitting between them. The germline CDR1 and CDR2 sequences are SGHTA and FQGNSA. The CDR3 consists of 16 residues. TCRdb called the 5' RACE reads again in MiXCR, with one record for every CDR3 protein. Of 250,000 to 350,000 distinct CDR3 sequences in the sample, roughly 13% were seen once. Specimen: PBMCs or a T cell subset sorted from them (not recorded which). The genes are TRBV7-2 and TRBJ2-1; D unclear. The TCR sequence derives from a man between 18 and 29 years old who had mild COVID-19 (a few samples of this study predate the infection). Cell type and time point are not known. This chain's CDR3 is CASSKGPVDNGNEQFF. In DNA form, the CDR3 reads TGTGCCAGCAGCAAAGGACCGGTTGATAATGGCAATGAGCAGTTCTTC.